This T cell receptor beta chain appears in the sequencing data of a study of shared clonotypes between healthy human individuals. Study-wide results and limits: Represented diversity (both genetic and exposure-history) was limited by the small number of donors. Between several donors, naive CD4 clonotypes were shared at a level of about 5.3%.

Concerning this clone itself: Its antigen remains unidentified.

Authors' methods: Junction-only sequences without quality scores came from ImmunoSEQ, so filtering differed. Only in-frame clones appear in the TCRdb table, and some are missing; sequencing was by immunoSEQ multiplex PCR. V, J and clone size are taken as reported in that table, and D and trimming were inferred from the DNA itself. The repertoire has roughly 700,000 clones, about 74% of them found once; the top ten carry over 1.5%. The CDR3 length is 13 residues. Losses at the gene ends were 6 bases for V and 3 bases for J; bases not matched to a gene: 3. Germline-derived CDR1 and CDR2 are WNHNN and SYGVQD (reference sequence).

V usage is TRBV10-1 and J usage is TRBJ2-5; 8 nucleotides align to TRBD1. Input material: memory CD4+ T cells sorted from blood. Described subset: CD45RA-negative fraction. The sequence came from a woman aged 25 to 39 in good health. The CDR3 DNA follows: TGCGCCAGCAGCTCGGGACAGGAAGAGACCCAGTACTTC. It yields the protein CASSSGQEETQYF.